Listed below are T cell receptor beta chains from one sample, sequenced in a study of T-cell memory formation after mild COVID-19. TCRdb itself ran the 5' RACE reads through MiXCR, one entry per CDR3 protein. This table holds some 300,000 distinct CDR3 sequences, 20% to 25% found once. Sequencing input: PBMCs or a T cell subset sorted from them (not recorded which). The receptors come from a man aged 18 to 29 who had mild COVID-19 (a few samples of this study predate the infection). Cell type and time point are not known. CDR3s include the opening cysteine and the closing phenylalanine or tryptophan. The D gene is left open where the match is weak. Expanded clones are given a class, and other clones once, few, many or no size at all.

>few|TRBJ2-3|TRBD2|TRBV20-1
CSAPKGVRGGLGTQYF
TGCAGTGCCCCTAAGGGGGTACGGGGGGGATTGGGTACGCAGTATTTT
>.|TRBJ1-2|.|TRBV7-6
CASSAGVHYGYTF
TGTGCCAGCAGCGCCGGTGTTCACTATGGCTACACCTTC
>few|TRBJ2-3|.|TRBV19
CASSIGAGGTSTDTQYF
TGTGCCAGTAGTATAGGGGCAGGGGGGACTAGCACAGATACGCAGTATTTT
>.|TRBJ2-5|TRBD1|TRBV12-3/TRBV12-4
CASRGQGLETQYF
TGTGCCAGCAGGGGACAGGGTTTAGAGACCCAGTACTTC
>.|TRBJ1-4|.|TRBV20-1
CSARDWLAGVEKLFF
TGCAGTGCTAGAGATTGGTTGGCTGGCGTTGAAAAACTGTTTTTT
>many|TRBJ1-2|.|TRBV29-1
CSVATSQWGASYGYTF
TGCAGCGTTGCTACATCGCAATGGGGGGCCTCCTATGGCTACACCTTC
>many|TRBJ2-2|.|TRBV4-3
CAAGSTGELFF
TGCGCCGCGGGGTCCACCGGGGAGCTGTTTTTT
>.|TRBJ2-3|TRBD1|TRBV15
CATSSLTGRDTQYF
TGTGCCACCAGCAGTCTGACAGGGAGAGATACGCAGTATTTT
>.|TRBJ1-6|.|TRBV7-2
CASSFGQYSPLHF
TGTGCCAGCAGCTTCGGACAGTATTCACCCCTCCACTTT
>.|TRBJ2-5|.|TRBV6-6
CASNAGAGETQYF
TGTGCCAGCAACGCGGGGGCGGGAGAGACCCAGTACTTC
>.|TRBJ1-3|.|TRBV16
CASSQSRSTIYF
TGTGCCAGCAGCCAATCGCGGTCCACCATATATTTT
>once|TRBJ1-2|TRBD1|TRBV12-3/TRBV12-4
CASSHLPDRAGGYTF
TGTGCCAGCAGTCACCTCCCCGACAGGGCGGGAGGCTACACCTTC
>.|TRBJ2-7|TRBD1|TRBV29-1
CSIRTGGSSYEQYF
TGCAGCATTAGGACAGGGGGCTCCTCGTACGAGCAGTACTTC
>many|TRBJ1-1|.|TRBV4-3
CASSQAGNTEAFF
TGCGCCAGCAGCCAAGCCGGGAACACTGAAGCTTTCTTT
>many|TRBJ2-1|.|TRBV7-2
CASSSYDEQFF
TGTGCCAGCAGCTCCTACGATGAGCAGTTCTTC
>.|TRBJ1-1|.|TRBV10-3
CAIRGNTEAFF
TGTGCCATCAGAGGGAACACTGAAGCTTTCTTT
>few|TRBJ2-1|TRBD1|TRBV7-2
CASSLRQGNYNEQFF
TGTGCCAGCAGCTTGCGACAGGGGAACTACAATGAGCAGTTCTTC
>.|TRBJ1-5|.|TRBV10-3
CAISDGDHKGDQPQHF
TGTGCCATCAGTGACGGGGACCACAAAGGGGATCAGCCCCAGCATTTT
>.|TRBJ1-3|.|TRBV12-3/TRBV12-4
CASTVDSGNTIYF
TGTGCCAGCACGGTGGACTCTGGAAACACCATATATTTT
>.|TRBJ2-3|.|TRBV4-1
CASSPRSSGDTQYF
TGCGCCAGCAGCCCACGGTCCTCGGGGGATACGCAGTATTTT
>.|TRBJ2-7|.|TRBV10-1
CAGKGFSYEQYF
TGCGCCGGAAAGGGCTTCTCCTACGAGCAGTACTTC
>.|TRBJ1-1|.|TRBV5-1
CASSLYDPSGTEAFF
TGCGCCAGCAGCTTGTATGACCCCTCGGGCACTGAAGCTTTCTTT
>.|TRBJ2-3|.|TRBV6-6
CASRPTLADTQYF
TGTGCCAGCAGGCCAACCCTGGCTGATACGCAGTATTTT
>.|TRBJ1-5|.|TRBV3-1
CASSQDYEQPQHF
TGTGCCAGCAGCCAAGATTATGAACAGCCCCAGCATTTT
>.|TRBJ1-1|TRBD1|TRBV10-3
CATFRDRVAEAFF
TGTGCCACCTTCAGGGACAGGGTGGCTGAAGCTTTCTTT
>.|TRBJ2-7|.|TRBV6-2/TRBV6-3
CATGVHSGPKDF
TGTGCCACCGGAGTCCATAGCGGACCCAAGGACTTC
>.|TRBJ2-3|.|TRBV6-6
CASSYSSLLSTDTQYF
TGTGCCAGCAGTTACTCCTCTCTCTTGTCCACAGATACGCAGTATTTT
>few|TRBJ2-3|.|TRBV5-1
CASSGDDTDTQYF
TGCGCCAGCAGCGGGGACGACACAGATACGCAGTATTTT
>.|TRBJ2-2|.|TRBV12-3/TRBV12-4
CASSLAPGGELFF
TGTGCCAGCAGTTTAGCGCCCGGTGGGGAGCTGTTTTTT
>few|TRBJ1-5|.|TRBV20-1
CSALPGPNQPQHF
TGCAGTGCCCTTCCCGGCCCCAATCAGCCCCAGCATTTT
>.|TRBJ2-2|.|TRBV5-1
CASSRTDSLNTGELFF
TGCGCCAGCAGCCGAACAGACAGCCTAAACACCGGGGAGCTGTTTTTT
>.|TRBJ1-2|TRBD1|TRBV7-2
CASSISQGNGYTF
TGTGCCAGCAGCATCTCACAGGGGAACGGCTACACCTTC
>.|TRBJ2-5|.|TRBV7-9
CASSPTGAFQETQYF
TGTGCCAGCAGCCCCACGGGGGCCTTCCAAGAGACCCAGTACTTC
>few|TRBJ2-7|TRBD1|TRBV15
CATSRHRDRAVISQYF
TGTGCCACCAGCAGACACAGGGACAGGGCGGTTATTTCGCAGTACTTC
>.|TRBJ1-1|.|TRBV9
CASSVGGLMNTEAFF
TGTGCCAGCAGCGTAGGGGGTTTGATGAACACTGAAGCTTTCTTT
>.|TRBJ2-5|.|TRBV18
CASSPEGQETQYF
TGTGCCAGCTCACCTGAGGGTCAAGAGACCCAGTACTTC
>many|TRBJ1-3|.|TRBV7-2
CASRLEGDTIYF
TGTGCCAGCAGGCTCGAGGGCGACACCATATATTTT
>few|TRBJ1-4|.|TRBV6-6
CASSSGGSWKLFF
TGTGCCAGCAGTTCGGGGGGCTCTTGGAAACTGTTTTTT
>many|TRBJ1-4|.|TRBV7-7
CASSLGPGASNEKLFF
TGTGCTAGCAGCTTAGGTCCGGGGGCGAGTAATGAAAAACTGTTTTTT
>few|TRBJ2-5|TRBD2|TRBV10-3
CAISDQRGGPETQYF
TGTGCCATCAGTGACCAGCGGGGGGGCCCAGAGACCCAGTACTTC
>.|TRBJ2-5|.|TRBV29-1
CSVDGPIQETQYF
TGCAGCGTTGATGGACCAATCCAAGAGACCCAGTACTTC
>few|TRBJ2-2|TRBD1|TRBV10-3
CAISGAGGTSDTGELFF
TGTGCCATCAGTGGGGCAGGGGGAACATCGGACACCGGGGAGCTGTTTTTT